This TCR beta chain stems from a study of cytomegalovirus exposure and HLA in healthy donors. Whole-study results and caveats: Presence/absence analyses treated sequencing depth as roughly uniform across donors. In a later analysis, a genetic analysis reported fewer productive-TCR N-insertions in an Asian-associated ancestry cluster than the cohort average.

The donors were healthy bone marrow donors. Whereas donors were nominally healthy upon sampling, unrecorded immune exposures were probable. Worth noting for this clone: The antigen is undetermined.

The PCR ran on 60 Vbeta and 13 Jbeta primers. TCRdb keeps only in-frame clones here, not all; method: immunoSEQ multiplex PCR. The sample has 250,000 to 350,000 clones, over 70% seen once. The clonotype comes from a girl aged 2 to 10 in good health and CMV-seronegative. What was sequenced was PBMCs.

For the CDR3, the DNA is TGTGCCAGCAGCCGATTAGGCGGGGGGGACCCGGATGAGCAGTTCTTC. Its translation: CASSRLGGGDPDEQFF. The V call is TRBV4-2, the J call TRBJ2-7, with 9 bases identical to TRBD2. Near its end, the DNA agrees better with TRBJ2-1, so the J call may be wrong. This CDR3 has 16 residues. Germline-derived CDR1 and CDR2 are LGHNA and YNFKEQ.